Following are 9 T cell receptor beta chains from one sample sequenced in a study of cytomegalovirus exposure and HLA in healthy donors. In the PCR, 60 Vbeta and 13 Jbeta primers were used. Sequencing used immunoSEQ multiplex PCR; TCRdb keeps in-frame clones, though not all of them. The sample holds about 120,000 clones; approximately 80% are singletons and the top ten take around 5.5%. Sequencing was performed on PBMCs. These receptors all come from a man younger than 35 in good health and CMV-seropositive.

This chain links TRBV2 with TRBJ2-3; TRBD1 is a possible D gene (6 bases). There are 15 residues in the CDR3. V was clipped by 6 bases and J by 1 base, with 14 bases between them. Germline lookup yields CDR1 SNHLY and CDR2 FYNNEI. The chain's CDR3 is CASRENRAGTDTQYF. CDR3 bases: TGTGCCAGCAGAGAAAACAGGGCTGGCACAGATACGCAGTATTTT.

The genes are TRBV6-1 and TRBJ1-2; 7 bases line up with TRBD1. The CDR3 contains 15 residues. V lost 10 bases and J lost 6; bases outside the gene matches: 17. The germline V gene has CDR1 MNHNS and CDR2 SASEGT. CDR3: CATPRSETGFHGYTF. CDR3 nucleotide sequence: TGTGCCACCCCCAGGTCCGAGACAGGGTTCCATGGCTACACCTTC.

J is TRBJ1-2 and V is TRBV19; tentative D call: TRBD1 (6 bases). This CDR3 is built from 14 residues. In germline, CDR1 is LNHDA, CDR2 SQIVND (reference sequence). Trimming left V 6 bases short and J 2 bases short, with 13 bases between. In nucleotides, the CDR3 is TGTGCCAGTAGAACCCCGAGGGGGAACTATGGCTACACCTTC. It codes for CASRTPRGNYGYTF.

A few counts support this clone. This rearrangement joins TRBV6-5 to TRBJ2-7; maybe TRBD2 (5 bases). The germline V gene has CDR1 MNHEY and CDR2 SVGAGI. Trimming took off 3 bases at V and 0 bases at J, with 9 bases between the two ends. The CDR3 has 14 residues. The DNA of the CDR3 is TGTGCCAGCAGTTATAGCGAAAGCTCCTACGAGCAGTACTTC. This encodes CASSYSESSYEQYF.

This clone occurred once. This chain uses TRBV30 with TRBJ2-6; D is possibly TRBD1 (6 bases). The ends were cut back, 4 bases at V and 0 bases at J, with 16 bases in the middle. CDR1 and CDR2 (germline): GTSNPN, SVGIG (reference sequence). The CDR3 covers 17 residues. The CDR3 here is CAWTGADNPSGANVLTF. Written as DNA, the CDR3 is TGTGCCTGGACAGGGGCCGACAATCCCTCTGGGGCCAACGTCCTGACTTTC.

This chain joins TRBV7-6 and TRBJ1-1, with a weak D call TRBD1 (6 bases). Germline values: CDR1 SGHVS, CDR2 FNYEAQ. CDR3 size: 16 residues. V was cut by 5 bases and J by 0 bases, with 16 bases left in between. The chain's CDR3 is CASSVVAGEMNTEAFF. The CDR3 DNA reads as TGTGCCAGCAGCGTGGTGGCAGGGGAGATGAACACTGAAGCTTTCTTT.

The chain joins TRBV6-5 to TRBJ1-2; D unclear. CDR3 length: 14 residues. V was trimmed by 0 bases and J by 6 bases, leaving 11 bases between them. Germline lookup yields CDR1 MNHEY and CDR2 SVGAGI. DNA of the CDR3: TGTGCCAGCAGTTACTCTAGCACAACCCATGGCTACACCTTC. Its protein product is CASSYSSTTHGYTF.

The CDR3 region has the DNA TGTGCCAGTAGTATAGGGGAGGTTTCGAATGAAAAACTGTTTTTT. Translation: CASSIGEVSNEKLFF. V and J are TRBV19 and TRBJ1-4; no clear D gene. Per the germline V gene, CDR1 is LNHDA and CDR2 is SQIVND (reference sequence). This CDR3 region has 15 residues. The V end was cut by 1 base, the J end by 5 bases, with 11 bases between.

The chain joins TRBV27 to TRBJ2-6; no reliable D call. The V gene lost 5 bases and the J gene lost 1 base, with 12 bases spanning the gap. This CDR3 has 16 residues. Germline CDR1 reads MNHEY; CDR2 reads SMNVEV (reference sequence). This CDR3 is CASSPETSSGANVLTF. CDR3 in DNA: TGTGCCAGCAGTCCAGAAACCTCATCTGGGGCCAACGTCCTGACTTTC. The full variable domain, in which reference TRBV27 and TRBJ2-6 provide the parts outside the CDR3, is EAQVTQNPRYLITVTGKKLTVTCSQNMNHEYMSWYRQDPGLGLRQIYYSMNVEVTDKGDVPEGYKVSRKEKRNFPLILESPSPNQTSLYFCASSPETSSGANVLTFGAGSRLTVL.